The entry below gives a single TCR beta chain sequence along with its context. As yet, its antigen is unknown. V lost 4 bases to trimming and J lost 6 bases; unmatched junction nucleotides: 9. CDR1 SGHDN and CDR2 FVKESK come from the germline V gene. The CDR3 runs 15 residues. Libraries were prepared by immunoSEQ multiplex PCR; TCRdb keeps only in-frame clonotypes and omits some of them. The table has 45,000 to 60,000 clones, approximately 89% seen once; the top ten hold about 12%. The data originate from a study of OX40 agonist ivuxolimab in advanced cancers. Study overall: The dose-escalation cohort was approximately 84% male, with a mean age of approximately 62 years, ranging roughly 20 to 90. Prior anti-PD-1, anti-PD-L1 or anti-CTLA-4 therapy did not bar entry, and roughly 40% had some. Study-wide points: Partial responders receiving 0.1-3.0 mg/kg showed among the lowest clonal expansion. Among T cells, CD8+ cells averaged more expanded clones than CD4+ cells.

The specimen was CD4+ or CD8+ T cells sorted from blood, collected in a trial of the OX40 agonist ivuxolimab. The genes are TRBV14 and TRBJ2-1; 7 nucleotides agree with TRBD2. This receptor was taken from an adult with an advanced solid tumor such as melanoma, head and neck, liver or kidney cancer. DNA for the CDR3: TGTGCCAGCAGCCCTTTGGGGGGGGAACCCAATGAGCAGTTCTTC. Its translation is CASSPLGGEPNEQFF.